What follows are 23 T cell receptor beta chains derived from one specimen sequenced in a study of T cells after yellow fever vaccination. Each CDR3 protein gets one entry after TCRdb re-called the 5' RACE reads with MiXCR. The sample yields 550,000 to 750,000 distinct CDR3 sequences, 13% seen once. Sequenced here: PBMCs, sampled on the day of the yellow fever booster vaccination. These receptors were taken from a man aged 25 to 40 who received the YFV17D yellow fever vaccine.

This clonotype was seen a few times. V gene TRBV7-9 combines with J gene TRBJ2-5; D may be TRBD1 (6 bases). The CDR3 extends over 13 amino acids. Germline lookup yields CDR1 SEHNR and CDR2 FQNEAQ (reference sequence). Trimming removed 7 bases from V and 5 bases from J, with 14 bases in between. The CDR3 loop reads CASTTTRGETQYF. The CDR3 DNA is TGTGCCAGCACTACAACGAGGGGGGAGACCCAGTACTTC. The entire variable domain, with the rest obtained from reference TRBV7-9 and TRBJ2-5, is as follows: DTGVSQNPRHKITKRGQNVTFRCDPISEHNRLYWYRQTLGQGPEFLTYFQNEAQLEKSRLLSDRFSAERPKGSFSTLEIQRTEQGDSAMYLCASTTTRGETQYFGPGTRLLVL.

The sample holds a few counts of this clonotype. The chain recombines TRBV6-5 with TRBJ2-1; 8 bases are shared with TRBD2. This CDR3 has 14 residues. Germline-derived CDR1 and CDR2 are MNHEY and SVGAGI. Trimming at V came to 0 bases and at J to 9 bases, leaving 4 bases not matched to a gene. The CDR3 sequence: CASSYSPGGGEQFF. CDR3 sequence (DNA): TGTGCCAGCAGTTACTCGCCCGGGGGGGGTGAGCAGTTCTTC.

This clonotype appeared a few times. As DNA, the CDR3 is TGTGCCAGCAGCCCAAAAGTTGGGAGAAGGACAGGGAGGATGAACACTGAAGCTTTCTTT. Its translation: CASSPKVGRRTGRMNTEAFF. The chain has TRBV7-6 and TRBJ1-1, with 8 bases aligning to TRBD1. Germline loops: CDR1 SGHVS, CDR2 FNYEAQ. With V trimmed by 5 bases and J by 0 bases, 20 bases remained unmatched. This CDR3 region has 20 residues.

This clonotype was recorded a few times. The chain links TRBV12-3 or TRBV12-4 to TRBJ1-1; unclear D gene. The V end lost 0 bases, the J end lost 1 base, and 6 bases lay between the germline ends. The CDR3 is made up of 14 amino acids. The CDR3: CASSLADRNTEAFF. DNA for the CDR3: TGTGCCAGCAGTTTAGCCGATAGGAACACTGAAGCTTTCTTT.

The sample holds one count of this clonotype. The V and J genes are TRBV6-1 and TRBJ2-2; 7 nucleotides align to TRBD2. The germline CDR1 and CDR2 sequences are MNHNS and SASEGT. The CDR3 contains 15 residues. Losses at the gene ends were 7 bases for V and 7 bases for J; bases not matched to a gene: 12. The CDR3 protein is CASTPGGSRVGELFF. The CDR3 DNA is TGTGCCAGCACCCCCGGCGGGAGTAGGGTCGGGGAGCTGTTTTTT.

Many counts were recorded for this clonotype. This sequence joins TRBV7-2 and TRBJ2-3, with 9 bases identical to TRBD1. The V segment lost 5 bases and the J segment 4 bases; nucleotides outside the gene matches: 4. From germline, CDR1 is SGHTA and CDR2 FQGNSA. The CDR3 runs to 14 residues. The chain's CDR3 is CASSLDRGADTQYF. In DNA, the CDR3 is TGTGCCAGCAGCCTAGACAGGGGGGCAGATACGCAGTATTTT.

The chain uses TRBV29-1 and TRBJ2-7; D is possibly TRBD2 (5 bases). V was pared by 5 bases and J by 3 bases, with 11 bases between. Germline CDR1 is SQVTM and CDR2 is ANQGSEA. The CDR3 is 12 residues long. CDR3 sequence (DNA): TGCAGCGTTCGGGGATCCAACTACGAGCAGTACTTC. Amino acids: CSVRGSNYEQYF.

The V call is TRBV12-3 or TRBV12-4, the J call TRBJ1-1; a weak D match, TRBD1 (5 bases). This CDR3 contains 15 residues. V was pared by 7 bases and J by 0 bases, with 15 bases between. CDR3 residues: CASMGGEGMNTEAFF. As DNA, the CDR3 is TGTGCCAGCATGGGGGGGGAGGGCATGAACACTGAAGCTTTCTTT.

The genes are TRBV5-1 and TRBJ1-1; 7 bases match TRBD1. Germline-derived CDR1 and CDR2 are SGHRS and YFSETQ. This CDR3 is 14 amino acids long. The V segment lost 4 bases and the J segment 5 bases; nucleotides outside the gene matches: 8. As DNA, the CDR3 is TGCGCCAGCAGCGGGGGACAGCCCTCGACTGAAGCTTTCTTT. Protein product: CASSGGQPSTEAFF.

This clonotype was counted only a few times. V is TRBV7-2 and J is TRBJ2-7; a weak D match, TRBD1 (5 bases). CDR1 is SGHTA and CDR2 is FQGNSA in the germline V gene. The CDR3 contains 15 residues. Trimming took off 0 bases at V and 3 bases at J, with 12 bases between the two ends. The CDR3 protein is CASSLAPQGRYEQYF. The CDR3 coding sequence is TGTGCCAGCAGCTTAGCGCCGCAGGGCCGCTACGAGCAGTACTTC.

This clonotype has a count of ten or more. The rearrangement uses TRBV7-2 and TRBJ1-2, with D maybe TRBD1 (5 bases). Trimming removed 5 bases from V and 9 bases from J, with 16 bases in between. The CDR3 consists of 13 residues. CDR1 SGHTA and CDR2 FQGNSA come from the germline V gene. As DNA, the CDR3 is TGTGCCAGCAGCATGAGTTTAGGGGCGAGCTACACCTTC. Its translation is CASSMSLGASYTF.

The CDR3 here is CASSQGLAGVTGELFF. For the CDR3, the DNA is TGCGCCAGCAGCCAGGGACTAGCGGGAGTTACCGGGGAGCTGTTTTTT. The V call is TRBV5-1, the J call TRBJ2-2; TRBD2 aligns across 14 bases. The CDR3 runs 16 residues. Germline V gene sequence: CDR1 SGHRS, CDR2 YFSETQ. V was pared by 4 bases and J by 5 bases, with 4 bases of the junction left unmatched.

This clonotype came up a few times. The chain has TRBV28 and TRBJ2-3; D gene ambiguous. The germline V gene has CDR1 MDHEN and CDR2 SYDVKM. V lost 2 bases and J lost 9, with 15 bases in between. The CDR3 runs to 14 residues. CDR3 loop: CASSLPRTAGTQYF. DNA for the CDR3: TGTGCCAGCAGTTTACCACGTACAGCCGGGACGCAGTATTTT.

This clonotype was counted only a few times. The CDR3 DNA sequence: TGCAGTGCTTCCAGGGGTAATAATGAAAAACTGTTTTTT. This translates into CSASRGNNEKLFF. The genes are TRBV20-1 and TRBJ1-4, with a tentative D call TRBD1 (6 bases). The germline V gene has CDR1 DFQATT and CDR2 SNEGSKA (reference sequence). The V end lost 5 bases, the J end lost 4 bases, and 11 bases lay between the germline ends. The CDR3 covers 13 residues.

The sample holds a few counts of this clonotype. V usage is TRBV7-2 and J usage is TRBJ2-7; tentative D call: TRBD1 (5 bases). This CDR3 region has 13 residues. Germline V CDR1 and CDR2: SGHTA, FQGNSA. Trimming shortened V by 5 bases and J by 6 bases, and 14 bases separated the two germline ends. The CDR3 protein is CASSELGVGEQYF. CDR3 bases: TGTGCCAGCAGCGAGCTAGGGGTTGGCGAGCAGTACTTC.

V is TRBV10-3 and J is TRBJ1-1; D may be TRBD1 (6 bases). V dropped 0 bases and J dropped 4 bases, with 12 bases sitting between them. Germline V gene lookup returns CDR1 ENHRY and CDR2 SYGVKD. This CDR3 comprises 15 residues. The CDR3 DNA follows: TGTGCCATCAGTGAGTCCGGGGGCCGAAGCACTGAAGCTTTCTTT. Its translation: CAISESGGRSTEAFF.

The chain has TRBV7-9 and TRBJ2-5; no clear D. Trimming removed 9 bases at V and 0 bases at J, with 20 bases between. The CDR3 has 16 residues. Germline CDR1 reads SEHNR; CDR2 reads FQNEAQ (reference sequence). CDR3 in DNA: TGTGCCAGTCGAGCCCTGAAAGAATACCACCAAGAGACCCAGTACTTC. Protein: CASRALKEYHQETQYF.

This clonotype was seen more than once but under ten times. The CDR3 here is CASSAVTYEQYF. For the CDR3, the DNA is TGTGCCAGCAGTGCCGTAACCTACGAGCAGTACTTC. This rearrangement joins TRBV2 to TRBJ2-7; D is ambiguous. Germline CDR1 is SNHLY and CDR2 is FYNNEI. There are 12 residues in the CDR3. Trimming left V 4 bases short and J 2 bases short, with 6 bases between.

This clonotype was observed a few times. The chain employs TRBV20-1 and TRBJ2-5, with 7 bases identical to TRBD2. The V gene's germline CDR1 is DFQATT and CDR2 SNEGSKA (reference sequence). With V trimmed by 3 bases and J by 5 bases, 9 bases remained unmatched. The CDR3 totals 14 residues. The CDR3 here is CSASGRTPMETQYF. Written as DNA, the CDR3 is TGCAGTGCTAGCGGGAGGACTCCTATGGAGACCCAGTACTTC.

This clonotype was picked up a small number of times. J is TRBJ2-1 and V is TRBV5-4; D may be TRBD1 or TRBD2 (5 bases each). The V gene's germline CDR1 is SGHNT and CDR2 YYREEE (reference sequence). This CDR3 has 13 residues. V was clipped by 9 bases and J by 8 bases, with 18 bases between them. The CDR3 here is CAISGSPGHEQFF. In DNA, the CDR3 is TGTGCCATCTCGGGGAGCCCAGGGCATGAGCAGTTCTTC.

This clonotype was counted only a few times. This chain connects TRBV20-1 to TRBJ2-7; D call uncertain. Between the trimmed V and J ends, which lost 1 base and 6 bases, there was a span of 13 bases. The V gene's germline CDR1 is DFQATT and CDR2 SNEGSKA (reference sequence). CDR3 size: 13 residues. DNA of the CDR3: TGCAGTGCTAGAGGGGAAGGTGGGCCCGAGCAGTACTTC. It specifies CSARGEGGPEQYF.

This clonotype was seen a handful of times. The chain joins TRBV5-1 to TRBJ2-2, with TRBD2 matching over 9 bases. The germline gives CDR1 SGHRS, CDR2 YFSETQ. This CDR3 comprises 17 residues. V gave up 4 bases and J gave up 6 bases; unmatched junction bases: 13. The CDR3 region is CASSLGSSGIFAGELFF. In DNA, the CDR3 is TGCGCCAGCAGCCTAGGTTCTAGCGGGATTTTCGCCGGGGAGCTGTTTTTT.

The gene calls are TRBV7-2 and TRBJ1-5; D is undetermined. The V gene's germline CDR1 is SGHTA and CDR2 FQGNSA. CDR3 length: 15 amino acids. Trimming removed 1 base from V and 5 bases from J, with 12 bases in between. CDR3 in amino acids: CASSLEKNGYQPQHF. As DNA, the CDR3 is TGTGCCAGCAGCTTAGAAAAGAACGGGTATCAGCCCCAGCATTTT.